Following are 5 T cell receptor beta chains from one sample sequenced in a study of cytomegalovirus exposure and HLA in healthy donors. Primers: 60 Vbeta forward and 13 Jbeta reverse. Sequenced by immunoSEQ multiplex PCR; TCRdb stores in-frame clones only, minus some. The table records 150,000 to 200,000 clones, approximately 80% of them present only once. Specimen: PBMCs. These receptors were obtained from a man in his sixties in good health and CMV-seronegative.

The rearrangement links TRBV5-1 to TRBJ2-3, with TRBD2 matching 14 bases. V lost 4 bases to trimming and J lost 6 bases; unmatched junction nucleotides: 4. Germline V gene sequence: CDR1 SGHRS, CDR2 YFSETQ. The CDR3 is 15 residues long. CDR3: CASSLGLAGVDTQYF. Written as DNA, the CDR3 is TGCGCCAGCAGCCTGGGACTAGCGGGGGTGGATACGCAGTATTTT.

The chain recombines TRBV28 with TRBJ1-1; 7 bases map to TRBD1. This CDR3 is built from 14 residues. Germline CDR1 MDHEN, CDR2 SYDVKM. V shed 8 bases and J 3 bases; nucleotides not matched to a gene: 9. The CDR3 DNA follows: TGTGCCAGCGGACCGGACAGGAGTTACACTGAAGCTTTCTTT. It translates to CASGPDRSYTEAFF.

The gene calls are TRBV5-4 and TRBJ2-2, with D perhaps matching TRBD2 (6 bases). The V gene's germline CDR1 is SGHNT and CDR2 YYREEE (reference sequence). This CDR3 has 14 amino acids. V lost 5 bases and J 1 base, leaving 9 bases between the germline ends. The CDR3 loop is CASRSAGNTGELFF. CDR3 sequence (DNA): TGTGCCAGCAGATCAGCGGGGAACACCGGGGAGCTGTTTTTT.

V is TRBV29-1 and J is TRBJ2-3, with 7 positions matching TRBD2. The CDR3 sequence is 12 residues long. J was trimmed by 4 bases and V by 6 bases; bases with no gene match: 4. Germline lookup yields CDR1 SQVTM and CDR2 ANQGSEA. Written as DNA, the CDR3 is TGCAGCGTGGGGGGGAGAGCAGATACGCAGTATTTT. Translated: CSVGGRADTQYF.

V gene TRBV29-1 combines with J gene TRBJ2-7, with 11 bases matching TRBD1. Trimming at V came to 5 bases and at J to 7 bases, leaving 7 bases not matched to a gene. Germline CDR1 and CDR2: SQVTM and ANQGSEA. The CDR3 is 13 residues long. CDR3 sequence: CSVLGQGAGEQYF. As DNA, the CDR3 is TGCAGCGTTCTCGGACAGGGGGCTGGGGAGCAGTACTTC.